This T cell receptor (beta chain) was retrieved from a study of blood T cell repertoires in COVID-19. Enrolled during active infection, Seattle patients were then followed longitudinally. CDR3 size: 14 residues. V lost 4 bases and J lost 6; bases outside the gene matches: 7. CDR1 is MDHEN, CDR2 SYDVKM, per germline. Assay used: immunoSEQ multiplex PCR; TCRdb lists only in-frame clones, some missing. The table includes 96,000 or so clones, 81% detected once. This clone was seen a few times. The TCR comes from a man older than 75 with COVID-19, enrolled during active disease. Specimen: peripheral blood. V is TRBV28 and J is TRBJ2-7, with 9 bases that match TRBD1. CDR3 sequence: CASSSGTGIREQYF. The CDR3 region has the DNA TGTGCCAGCAGTTCCGGGACAGGGATCCGCGAGCAGTACTTC. The variable domain in full, completed from reference TRBV28 and TRBJ2-7, reads DVKVTQSSRYLVKRTGEKVFLECVQDMDHENMFWYRQDPGLGLRLIYFSYDVKMKEKGDIPEGYSVSREKKERFSLILESASTNQTSMYLCASSSGTGIREQYFGPGTRLTVT.